The 21 T cell receptor beta chains in this list originate from one sample, sequenced in a study of T cells in women clearing cervical HPV infection. Repertoires were generated with immunoSEQ multiplex PCR, while TCRdb's copy carries only in-frame clones and drops some. The sample's table shows around 22,000 clones. Source material: blood buffy coat. The receptor set was obtained from a woman aged 18 to 75 with a cervical HPV16 infection that either progressed to CIN3+ or cleared (not recorded which).

Note on this clone: The sequenced fragment ends 3 residues before the CDR3 boundary, so the rest is inferred from the germline J gene. V is TRBV20-1 and J is TRBJ2-7; 7 nucleotides line up with TRBD2. Germline CDR1 is DFQATT and CDR2 is SNEGSKA (reference sequence). The CDR3 loop spans 14 amino acids. V shed 5 bases and J 2 bases; nucleotides not matched to a gene: 9. The CDR3 spells CSAVRGGRAYEQYF. CDR3 bases read: TGCAGTGCTGTCCGTGGGGGGAGGGCCTACGAG.

About this clone itself: The read ends 3 residues early relative to the CDR3; the germline J gene fills the gap. The V gene is TRBV5-6, the J gene TRBJ2-1; D not certain. The germline V gene encodes CDR1 SGHDT and CDR2 YYEEEE. This CDR3 contains 13 residues. V lost 0 bases and J 3 bases, leaving 4 bases between the germline ends. The CDR3 bases that were read are TGTGCCAGCAGCTTGGCAAACTACAATGAG. Translation gives CASSLANYNE. In full, the CDR3 is CASSLANYNEQFF.

As to this clone: The observed sequence ends 3 residues before the CDR3 terminus, with the missing tail filled in from the germline J gene. The chain couples TRBV20-1 to TRBJ2-1; 8 bases line up with TRBD2. Germline CDR1 is DFQATT and CDR2 is SNEGSKA (reference sequence). CDR3 length equals 16 residues. The V gene end was trimmed by 5 bases and the J gene end by 3 bases; junction bases not matched to a gene: 12. CDR3: CSALAGTSGDYNEQFF. The DNA read from the CDR3 is TGCAGTGCTTTGGCGGGTACTAGCGGAGACTACAATGAG.

Turning to this clone: The read halts 3 residues ahead of the CDR3 end, with the missing end drawn from the germline J gene. V is TRBV14 and J is TRBJ2-1; 7 bases are a match to TRBD1. Looked up from germline, CDR1 is SGHDN and CDR2 is FVKESK. This CDR3 region has 14 residues. V shed 6 bases, J shed 9 bases, and the junction held 11 bases outside the gene matches. CDR3 protein: CASRPGLTGSEQFF. The sequenced CDR3 bases are TGTGCCAGCAGGCCAGGCCTGACAGGGAGTGAG. The full variable domain, rest sourced from reference TRBV14 and TRBJ2-1, is EAGVTQFPSHSVIEKGQTVTLRCDPISGHDNLYWYRRVMGKEIKFLLHFVKESKQDESGMPNNRFLAERTGGTYSTLKVQPAELEDSGVYFCASRPGLTGSEQFFGPGTRLTVL.

A remark on this clone: Read sequence stops 3 residues before the CDR3 end, and the germline J gene provides the missing end. The J gene is TRBJ2-1, the V gene TRBV7-2; the match to TRBD2 covers 8 bases. Trimming cost V 0 bases and J 2 bases; bases outside gene matches: 0. CDR1 is SGHTA and CDR2 is FQGNSA in the germline V gene. The CDR3 covers 15 residues. The DNA read from the CDR3 is TGTGCCAGCAGCTTAGCTAGCGGGACCTACAATGAG. Translated, it gives CASSLASGTYNE. The whole CDR3 reads CASSLASGTYNEQFF.

To note about this clone: The CDR3 goes on 3 residues after the read ends, and that part is filled in from the germline J gene. This chain joins TRBV19 and TRBJ2-7, with a possible D match to TRBD2 (6 bases). V was clipped by 6 bases and J by 5 bases, with 17 bases between them. The CDR3 contains 14 residues. Germline V gene data show CDR1 as LNHDA and CDR2 as SQIVND (reference sequence). The sequenced part of the CDR3 DNA is TGTGCCAGTAGGGGAGTAGCGGATTACGACGAG. Its translation is CASRGVADYDE. The complete CDR3 protein is CASRGVADYDEQYF.

On this clone itself: The read ends 3 residues shy of where the CDR3 ends; the end is completed using the germline J gene. V gene TRBV20-1 combines with J gene TRBJ2-7, with 10 bases lining up with TRBD2. V was clipped by 4 bases and J by 0 bases; unmatched bases: 6. Germline CDR1 DFQATT, CDR2 SNEGSKA (reference sequence). This CDR3 contains 15 residues. Here the CDR3 reads CSAIPASGSSYEQYF. The covered CDR3 bases are TGCAGTGCTATTCCCGCTAGCGGGAGCTCCTACGAG.

As to this clone: The read finishes 3 residues shy of the CDR3 end, and the germline J gene is used to complete it. The chain links TRBV7-2 to TRBJ2-7; possible D gene TRBD2, 6 bases. This CDR3 has 14 residues. Trimming removed 1 base at V and 6 bases at J, with 13 bases between. CDR1 SGHTA and CDR2 FQGNSA come from the germline V gene. CDR3 DNA (partial): TGTGCCAGCAGCTTAGGACGCAGGGAGGCCGAG. Residues: CASSLGRREAE. The CDR3 as a whole reads CASSLGRREAEQYF.

A remark on this clone: The CDR3 goes on 3 residues after the read ends, and that part is filled in from the germline J gene. V gene TRBV20-1 combines with J gene TRBJ1-1; D not certain. From germline, CDR1 is DFQATT and CDR2 SNEGSKA (reference sequence). Trimming removed 4 bases at V and 1 base at J, with 10 bases between. The CDR3 length is 13 residues. The CDR3 bases that were read are TGCAGTGCTACATCCTACCAGAACACTGAA. This encodes CSATSYQNTE. The whole CDR3 is CSATSYQNTEAFF.

On this clone: The read comes to an end 3 residues before the CDR3 does, leaving the germline J gene to fill in the end. This chain uses TRBV5-1 with TRBJ2-5; 11 bases agree with TRBD2. Looked up from germline, CDR1 is SGHRS and CDR2 is YFSETQ. This CDR3 has 17 residues. The V gene end was trimmed by 3 bases and the J gene end by 5 bases; junction bases not matched to a gene: 12. Incomplete CDR3 DNA: TGCGCCAGCAGCTCGGGACTAGCGGTCTCTTTGGGGGAGACC. Its protein is CASSSGLAVSLGET. The full CDR3 sequence reads CASSSGLAVSLGETQYF.

On this clone: The read stops 3 residues short of the end of the CDR3; the missing end is completed from the germline J gene. The V gene is TRBV7-3, the J gene TRBJ2-1; TRBD2 agrees at 10 bases. The length of the CDR3 is 15 residues. Germline trimming cut 5 bases from V and 2 bases from J; bases unmatched to any gene: 3. The germline gives CDR1 SGHTA, CDR2 FQGTGA. The sequenced part of the CDR3 DNA is TGTGCCAGCAGCCCGCTAGCGGGGGCCTACAATGAG. Its translation is CASSPLAGAYNE. The full CDR3 protein reads CASSPLAGAYNEQFF.

Details on this clone: The read finishes 3 residues shy of the CDR3 end, and the germline J gene is used to complete it. The chain recombines TRBV19 with TRBJ2-3; D gene unclear. The CDR3 extends over 14 amino acids. Trimming cost V 6 bases and J 0 bases, with 10 bases left between them. Per germline, CDR1 LNHDA and CDR2 SQIVND (reference sequence). CDR3 DNA (partial): TGTGCCAGTAGCGAGACACGGAGCACAGATACG. It yields the protein CASSETRSTDT. The complete CDR3 sequence is CASSETRSTDTQYF.

Remarks on this clone: An end of the junction does not agree with germline; a read error may underlie this. CDR3 DNA (partial): TGCGCCAGCAGCCAGTCCCCCGGGACAGGGGGCTATGGC. This codes for CASSQSPGTGGYG. The whole CDR3 region reads CASSQSPGTGGYGYTF. J is TRBJ1-2 and V is TRBV4-2; 11 bases fit TRBD1. The read finishes 3 residues shy of the CDR3 end, and the germline J gene is used to complete it. CDR3 length equals 16 residues. CDR1 and CDR2 from the germline V gene are LGHNA and YNFKEQ.

On this clone: The read comes to an end 3 residues before the CDR3 does, leaving the germline J gene to fill in the end. V usage is TRBV19 and J usage is TRBJ1-1; D unresolved. Germline CDR1 is LNHDA and CDR2 is SQIVND (reference sequence). The CDR3 is 16 amino acids. The covered CDR3 bases are TGTGCCAGTAGTTCGGCACGAGCTGGAGGGCACATTCAA. Translated: CASSSARAGGHIQ. The complete CDR3 sequence is CASSSARAGGHIQAFF.

Notes on this clone: With the read ending 3 residues before the CDR3 end, the germline J gene is used to fill in that end. The chain links TRBV2 to TRBJ1-2; D possibly corresponds to TRBD1 (6 bases). CDR1 SNHLY and CDR2 FYNNEI come from the germline V gene. CDR3 length: 13 amino acids. The CDR3 loop is CASSRQEGERYTF. Incomplete CDR3 DNA: TGTGCCAGCAGTCGTCAGGAGGGGGAACGC.

As concerns this clone: The CDR3 end falls 3 residues outside the read, so it is completed with the germline J gene. This sequence joins TRBV5-1 and TRBJ1-1; D perhaps matches TRBD1 (6 bases). CDR1 and CDR2 from the germline V gene are SGHRS and YFSETQ. The CDR3 has 14 amino acids. Trimming removed 4 bases from V and 3 bases from J, with 13 bases in between. The covered CDR3 bases are TGCGCCAGCAGCGGCGGGACATTGGACACTGAA. Its protein product is CASSGGTLDTE. The whole CDR3 protein is CASSGGTLDTEAFF.

With respect to this clone: The CDR3 is cut off 3 residues early in the read; its end comes from the germline J gene. The chain is built from TRBV6-1 and TRBJ2-6, with D hard to call. V lost 2 bases and J 0 bases, leaving 8 bases between the germline ends. Germline V gene data show CDR1 as MNHNS and CDR2 as SASEGT. The CDR3 is 16 amino acids. The sequenced part of the CDR3 DNA is TGTGCCAGCAGTGAAATAACAGCCTCTGGGGCCAACGTC. Translation: CASSEITASGANV. The full CDR3 reads CASSEITASGANVLTF.

Turning to this clone: The read terminates 3 residues before the CDR3 end, so the remaining end is supplied by the germline J gene. V gene TRBV30 combines with J gene TRBJ2-7, with D possibly matching TRBD1 (6 bases). Germline CDR1 is GTSNPN and CDR2 is SVGIG (reference sequence). V was pared by 2 bases and J by 0 bases, with 14 bases between. The CDR3 covers 15 residues. The CDR3 region is CAWSRTGRSSYEQYF. CDR3 bases read: TGTGCCTGGAGTCGCACAGGGCGGAGCTCCTACGAG. The full variable domain, completed using reference TRBV30 and TRBJ2-7, is SQTIHQWPATLVQPVGSPLSLECTVEGTSNPNLYWYRQAAGRGLQLLFYSVGIGQISSEVPQNLSASRPQDRQFILSSKKLLLSDSGFYLCAWSRTGRSSYEQYFGPGTRLTVT.

About this clone itself: The read ends 3 residues early relative to the CDR3; the germline J gene fills the gap. The chain is built from TRBV28 and TRBJ2-1; 11 bases align to TRBD2. This CDR3 has 19 amino acids. Germline CDR1 is MDHEN and CDR2 is SYDVKM. V shed 10 bases and J 4 bases; nucleotides not matched to a gene: 21. The CDR3 region is CATKTIRLAGSGDYNEQFF. CDR3 bases read: TGTGCCACCAAAACGATCAGACTAGCGGGATCGGGAGATTACAATGAG.

This clone is deemed medium-sized by its frequency. The read ends 3 residues before the CDR3 terminus; that terminus is restored from the germline J gene. This chain connects TRBV5-6 to TRBJ2-5, with D possibly TRBD2 on 6 matching bases. The V end lost 3 bases, the J end lost 5 bases, and 14 bases lay between the germline ends. Germline CDR1 reads SGHDT; CDR2 reads YYEEEE. The CDR3 is 14 residues long. The sequenced CDR3 bases are TGTGCCAGCAGCTCCTGGGGGGAGACGGAGACC. Translated, it gives CASSSWGETET. The whole CDR3 sequence reads CASSSWGETETQYF.

Concerning this clone itself: Read coverage stops 3 residues before the CDR3 terminus; the germline J gene supplies the remainder. The chain has TRBV5-1 and TRBJ2-5; D is possibly TRBD2 (6 bases). V lost 4 bases and J lost 3, with 13 bases in between. This CDR3 is built from 14 residues. Germline V gene lookup returns CDR1 SGHRS and CDR2 YFSETQ. The sequenced CDR3 bases are TGCGCCAGCAGCCTGGATCGGGGGAAAGAGACC. This codes for CASSLDRGKET. The entire CDR3 reads CASSLDRGKETQYF.